This T cell receptor beta chain was documented in a study of T cells after yellow fever vaccination. Study-level background: In the case of low-cell-number fractions, SMART-Seq v4 Ultra Low Input was used for preparation.

TCRdb re-analysed the 5' RACE reads in MiXCR, keeping a single row per CDR3 protein. The profile shows 300,000 to 450,000 distinct CDR3 sequences, around 6.5% of them singletons. This clonotype was found many times. Its antigen remains unidentified. The CDR3 totals 16 residues. The ends were cut back, 1 base at V and 7 bases at J, with 20 bases in the middle. Study-wide results and caveats: Just a small share of clonotypes turned up in the CD4 compartment as well as the CD8 compartment. The study noted that FACS-sorted repertoires could contain abundant clonotypes contaminating from the bulk population. Post-booster reappearance was seen for most primary-vaccination clones (around 96% CD4, 88% CD8).

The sequence derives from a young man who received the YFV17D yellow fever vaccine. Sequenced material: PBMCs, taken 5 days after the yellow fever booster vaccination. The chain carries TRBV12-3 or TRBV12-4 and TRBJ2-7, with D possibly being TRBD1 (6 bases). CDR3 sequence reads: CASSLERGIGRQEQYF. CDR3 in DNA: TGTGCCAGCAGTTTAGAGAGGGGGATAGGCCGGCAAGAGCAGTACTTC.